This T cell receptor beta chain was captured in a study of blood T cell repertoires in COVID-19. Per the authors' pipeline: Nucleated cell counts were estimated from reference gene primer amplification. TCRdb's copy holds only in-frame clones and misses some; the assay was immunoSEQ multiplex PCR. That table gives V, J and clone size, and the DNA gave D and trimming. The table records roughly 78,000 clones, 80% of them present only once. Germline V CDR1 and CDR2: MNHEY, SMNVEV (reference sequence). The CDR3 totals 16 residues. The V gene end was trimmed by 6 bases and the J gene end by 3 bases; junction bases not matched to a gene: 11.

This sequence joins TRBV27 and TRBJ2-4; 7 bases are shared with TRBD1. The sequencing sample was made of peripheral blood. The receptor comes from a man aged 50 or older with COVID-19, enrolled during active disease. Here the CDR3 reads CASRPSYRGDKNIQYF. The CDR3 region has the DNA TGTGCCAGCAGACCCTCCTACAGGGGAGACAAAAACATTCAGTACTTC.